Included here is one TCR beta chain sequence, with context. Clones were read by immunoSEQ multiplex PCR, and TCRdb kept only the in-frame ones, dropping some. Of 200,000 or so clones listed, 80% to 90% were seen once; the top ten hold 3% to 3.5%. This sample was included in a study of blood T cell repertoires in COVID-19. Study information: T cells, B-cell-depleted T cells, or PBMCs supplied cDNA or gDNA.

CDR3 length: 19 residues. With V trimmed by 9 bases and J by 0 bases, 16 bases remained unmatched. Germline V gene data show CDR1 as SGHTA and CDR2 as FQGNSA. The source material was peripheral blood. This sequence originates from a man in his sixties with acute or convalescent COVID-19. V is TRBV7-2 and J is TRBJ2-4, with TRBD2 identical over 11 bases. The CDR3 loop is CASSILGLAGGLAKNIQYF. Here the CDR3 DNA reads TGTGCCAGTTCTATACTAGGGTTAGCGGGAGGGCTAGCCAAAAACATTCAGTACTTC.